This T cell receptor beta chain emerged from a study of CD8 T cells in Susac syndrome. Reverse transcription of roughly 0.5 to 1 ug RNA was carried out with random hexamers. Each CDR3 protein is one row after TCRdb ran MiXCR on the immunoSEQ multiplex PCR reads. The table lists under 550,000 distinct CDR3 sequences, roughly 85% of them singletons. CDR3 size: 15 residues. V gave up 8 bases and J gave up 1 base, with 16 bases separating them. Germline assignment: CDR1 MRHNA and CDR2 SNTAGT. The patients serving as multiple sclerosis controls were treatment-naive. They had stable or active relapsing-remitting disease and fulfilled revised McDonald criteria.

Material for sequencing was CD8+ T cells from PBMCs. This receptor was obtained from a human donor with multiple sclerosis. The chain employs TRBV6-4 and TRBJ2-3; tentative D call: TRBD2 (7 bases). DNA of the CDR3: TGTGCCAGCTGTTGGGGGGGCGGGCGCACAGATACGCAGTATTTT. As protein: CASCWGGGRTDTQYF.